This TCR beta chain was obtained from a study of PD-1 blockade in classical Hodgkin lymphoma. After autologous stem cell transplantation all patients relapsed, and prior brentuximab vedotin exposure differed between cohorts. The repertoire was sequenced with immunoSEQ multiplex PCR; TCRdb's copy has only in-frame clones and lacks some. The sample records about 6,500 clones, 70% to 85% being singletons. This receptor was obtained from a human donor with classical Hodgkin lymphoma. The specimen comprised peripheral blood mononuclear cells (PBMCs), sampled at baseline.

This chain's CDR3 is CASRQGVNTEAFF. The CDR3 region has the DNA TGCGCCAGTAGACAGGGGGTGAACACTGAAGCTTTCTTT. V usage is TRBV5-1 and J usage is TRBJ1-1, with TRBD1 matching over 9 bases. Germline trimming cut 8 bases from V and 0 bases from J; bases unmatched to any gene: 2. CDR1 and CDR2 from the germline V gene are SGHRS and YFSETQ. The CDR3 is 13 residues long.